This is a list of T cell receptor beta chains from one sample in a study of T cell repertoires in cytomegalovirus infection. TCRdb fed the reads into MiXCR, producing one record per CDR3 protein. Of around 210,000 distinct CDR3 sequences listed, 6.5% are singletons. Specimen: PBMCs. These receptors originate from a human donor in good health (CMV status not recorded). Some clones in this sample may be carry-over from other donors' samples. Each CDR3 is given with its conserved first and last residue. Some rows have no size entry. The others give once, few or many, or a class for an expanded clone.

CATSRVADPIYGYTF | . | TRBV15
CSAGHSGQGLGYTF | few | TRBV20-1
CASNGLATGELFF | many | TRBV19
CASSPRTGRSEAFF | few | TRBV2
CASSYRDSNYGYTF | many | TRBV7-2
CSATGDQSTDTQYF | . | TRBV20-1
CASSSDRVGTFF | many | TRBV7-2
CASSLSWTGKAFF | many | TRBV28
CSAGGDRYQPQYF | many | TRBV20-1
CSVKDRRNTEAFF | many | TRBV29-1
CASSLPFGRQETQYF | few | TRBV5-5
CASSEREANTEAFF | few | TRBV2
CASSEFGEGSSYNEQFF | few | TRBV6-4
CASSDQRQGGYEQYF | many | TRBV5-1
CASSHTSGGNYEQYF | many | TRBV7-2
CASSLYGLAGGNQETQYF | many | TRBV28
CAISGGLTYEQYF | . | TRBV10-3
CASSPGQDRGYTF | many | TRBV7-9
CASSYLAPPGTGELFF | many | TRBV6-2/TRBV6-3
CASSQSSLIGAKNEQFF | many | TRBV23-1
CASSPPNKNTGELFF | many | TRBV6-2/TRBV6-3
CASSLTGAGNTEAFF | many | TRBV7-6
CASSFPGQGAYQPQHF | . | TRBV28
CASSLGQTPRQPQHF | many | TRBV7-2
CASSLRHLNQPQHF | many | TRBV5-6
CASSLEPDNYEQYF | many | TRBV7-2